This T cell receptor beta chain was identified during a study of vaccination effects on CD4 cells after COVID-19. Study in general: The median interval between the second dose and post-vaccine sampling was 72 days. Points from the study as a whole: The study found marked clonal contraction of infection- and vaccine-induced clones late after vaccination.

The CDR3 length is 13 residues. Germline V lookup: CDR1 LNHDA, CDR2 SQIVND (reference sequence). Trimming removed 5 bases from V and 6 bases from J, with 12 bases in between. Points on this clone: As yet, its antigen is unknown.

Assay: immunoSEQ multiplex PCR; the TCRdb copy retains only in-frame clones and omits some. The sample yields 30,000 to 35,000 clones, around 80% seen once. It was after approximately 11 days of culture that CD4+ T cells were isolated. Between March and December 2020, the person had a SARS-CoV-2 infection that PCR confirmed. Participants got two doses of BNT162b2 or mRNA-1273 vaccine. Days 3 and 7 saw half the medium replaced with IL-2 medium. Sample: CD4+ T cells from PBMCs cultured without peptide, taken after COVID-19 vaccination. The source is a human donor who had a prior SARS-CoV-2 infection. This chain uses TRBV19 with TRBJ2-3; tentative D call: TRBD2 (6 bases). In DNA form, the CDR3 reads TGTGCCAGTAGTGCGGGGCGACAGGATACGCAGTATTTT. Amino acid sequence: CASSAGRQDTQYF.